This T cell receptor beta chain derives from a study of cytomegalovirus exposure and HLA in healthy donors. Primers included in the PCR were 60 Vbeta and 13 Jbeta primers. Repertoires were generated with immunoSEQ multiplex PCR, while TCRdb's copy carries only in-frame clones and drops some. The sample lists about 140,000 clones; 65% to 90% were seen once. With 5 bases removed from V and 5 bases from J, the gap between germline ends came to 10 bases. The CDR3 totals 12 residues. CDR1 and CDR2 (germline): MNHEY, SMNVEV (reference sequence). Study conclusions and caveats: Other equally common chains were less clonally expanded than HLA-associated TCR beta chains, a later analysis showed. In a later analysis, specific HLA alleles were associated with around 17,000 TCR beta sequences at a 0.05 false discovery rate. Presence/absence analyses took donor sequencing depth as roughly uniform.

To note about this clone: The antigen is unknown.

The origin of this receptor is a female donor in good health and CMV-seronegative. What was sequenced was PBMCs. V and J are TRBV27 and TRBJ2-7, with a weak D call TRBD1 (5 bases). CDR3 amino acids: CASSRQGHEQYF. The DNA of the CDR3 is TGTGCCAGCAGTCGCCAGGGTCACGAGCAGTACTTC.